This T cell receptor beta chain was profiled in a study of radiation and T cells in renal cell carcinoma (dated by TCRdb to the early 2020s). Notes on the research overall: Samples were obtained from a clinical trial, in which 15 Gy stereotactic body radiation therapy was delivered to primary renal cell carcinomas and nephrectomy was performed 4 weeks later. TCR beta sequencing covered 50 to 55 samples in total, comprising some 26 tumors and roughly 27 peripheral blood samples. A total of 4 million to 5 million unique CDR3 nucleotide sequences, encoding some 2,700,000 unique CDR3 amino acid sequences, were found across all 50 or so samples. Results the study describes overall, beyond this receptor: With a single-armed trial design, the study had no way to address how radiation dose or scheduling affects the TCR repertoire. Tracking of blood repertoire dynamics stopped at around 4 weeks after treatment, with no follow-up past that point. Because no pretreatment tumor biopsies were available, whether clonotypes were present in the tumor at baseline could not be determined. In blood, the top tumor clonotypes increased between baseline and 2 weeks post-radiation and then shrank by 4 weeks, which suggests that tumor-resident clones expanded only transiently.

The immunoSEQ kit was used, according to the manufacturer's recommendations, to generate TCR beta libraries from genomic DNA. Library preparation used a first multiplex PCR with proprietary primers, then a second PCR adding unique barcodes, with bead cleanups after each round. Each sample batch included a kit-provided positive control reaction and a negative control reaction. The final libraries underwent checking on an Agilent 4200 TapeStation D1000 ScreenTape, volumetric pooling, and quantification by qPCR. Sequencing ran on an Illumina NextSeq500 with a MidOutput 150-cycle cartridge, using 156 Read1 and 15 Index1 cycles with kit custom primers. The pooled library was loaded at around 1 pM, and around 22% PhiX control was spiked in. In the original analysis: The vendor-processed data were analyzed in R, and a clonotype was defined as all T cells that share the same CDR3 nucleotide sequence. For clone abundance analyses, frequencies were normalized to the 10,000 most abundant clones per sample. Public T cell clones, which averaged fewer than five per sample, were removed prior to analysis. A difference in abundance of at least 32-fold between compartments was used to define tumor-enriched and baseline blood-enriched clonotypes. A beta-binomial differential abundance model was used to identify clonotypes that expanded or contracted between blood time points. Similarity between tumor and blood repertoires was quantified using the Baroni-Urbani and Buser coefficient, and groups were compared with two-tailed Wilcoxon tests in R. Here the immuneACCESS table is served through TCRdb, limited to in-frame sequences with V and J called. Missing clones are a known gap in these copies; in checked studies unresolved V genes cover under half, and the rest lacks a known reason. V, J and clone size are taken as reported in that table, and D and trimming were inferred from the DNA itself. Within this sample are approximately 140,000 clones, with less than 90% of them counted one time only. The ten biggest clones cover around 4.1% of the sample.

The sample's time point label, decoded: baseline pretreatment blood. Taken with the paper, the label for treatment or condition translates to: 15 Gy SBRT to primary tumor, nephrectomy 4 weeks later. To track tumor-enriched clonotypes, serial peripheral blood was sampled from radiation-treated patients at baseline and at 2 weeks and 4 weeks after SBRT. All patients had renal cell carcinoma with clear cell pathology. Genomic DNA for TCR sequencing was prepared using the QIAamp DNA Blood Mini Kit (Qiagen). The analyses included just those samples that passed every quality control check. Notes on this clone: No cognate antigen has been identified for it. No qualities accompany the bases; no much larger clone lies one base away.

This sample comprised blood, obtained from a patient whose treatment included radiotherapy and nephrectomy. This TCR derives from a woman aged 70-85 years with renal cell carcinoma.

The CDR3 here reads CASRDISGSPQETQYF. The nucleotide sequence is TGTGCCAGCAGGGATATTAGCGGGAGCCCCCAAGAGACCCAGTACTTC. Recombination joined TRBV2 with TRBJ2-5; 9 bases in the middle match TRBD2. According to the germline V gene, CDR1 reads SNHLY and CDR2 reads FYNNEI. Counted from cysteine to phenylalanine, this CDR3 has 16 amino acids. CDR3 DNA only is kept here, 48 bases in frame from base 1. V ends up 6 bases short and J 1 base short, with an unmatched junction base count of 9.